This T cell receptor beta chain was sequenced during a study of regulatory T cells in long-lasting Graves disease. Construction of the TCR beta libraries employed iRepertoire HTBI primers in conjunction with Arm-PCR of CDR3 regions. Using its own MiXCR run on the multiplex PCR reads, TCRdb lists one record per CDR3 protein. The sample has about 460,000 distinct CDR3 sequences, around a fifth seen once; the top ten hold about an eighth. Trimming removed 7 bases at V and 6 bases at J, with 7 bases between. CDR3 length equals 10 residues. Germline CDR1 reads SGHVS; CDR2 reads FQNEAQ. Time point reported: persistent/refractory GD, antithyroid drugs over 5 years with positive TRAb. PBMCs provided the RNA from which the TCR library was made. At least ten counts were recorded for this clonotype.

Sequenced material: peripheral blood mononuclear cells (PBMCs), taken when the disease was refractory, from a patient treated with antithyroid drugs. This chain links TRBV7-8 with TRBJ2-7; D may match TRBD1 or TRBD2 (6 bases each). The clonotype originates from a female donor with Graves disease. CDR3 in DNA: TGTGCCAGCAAGGGGGGCGAGCAGTACTTC. Its translation: CASKGGEQYF. Full variable domain (outside the CDR3, taken from reference TRBV7-8 and TRBJ2-7): GAGVSQSPRYKVAKRGQDVALRCDPISGHVSLFWYQQALGQGPEFLTYFQNEAQLDKSGLPSDRFFAERPEGSVSTLKIQRTQQEDSAVYLCASKGGEQYFGPGTRLTVT.